Given below is one TCR beta chain in context. In the study's own analysis: Reference gene primer amplification gave estimated nucleated cell counts. Produced via immunoSEQ multiplex PCR; TCRdb's table is partial and in-frame only. Clonal size and the V and J genes are those of that table, whereas D and trimming came from the DNA. Found here are fewer than 65,000 clones, approximately 86% of them singletons; the top ten hold around 9.1%. This sample is drawn from a study of blood T cell repertoires in COVID-19. Study-level information: Donors in the United States, Italy and Spain gave samples during acute or convalescent COVID-19.

This receptor was obtained from a human donor with acute or convalescent COVID-19. The donor label of this sample is uncertain. What was sequenced was peripheral blood.

The CDR3 nucleotides read TGCGCCAGCAGCTTGGTGGTCGGGAGGCCCACCGGGGAGCTGTTTTTT. Its protein is CASSLVVGRPTGELFF. The genes are TRBV5-1 and TRBJ2-2, with 7 bases fitting TRBD2. Trimming cost V 0 bases and J 4 bases; bases outside gene matches: 6. CDR3 size: 16 residues. Germline CDR1 SGHRS, CDR2 YFSETQ.